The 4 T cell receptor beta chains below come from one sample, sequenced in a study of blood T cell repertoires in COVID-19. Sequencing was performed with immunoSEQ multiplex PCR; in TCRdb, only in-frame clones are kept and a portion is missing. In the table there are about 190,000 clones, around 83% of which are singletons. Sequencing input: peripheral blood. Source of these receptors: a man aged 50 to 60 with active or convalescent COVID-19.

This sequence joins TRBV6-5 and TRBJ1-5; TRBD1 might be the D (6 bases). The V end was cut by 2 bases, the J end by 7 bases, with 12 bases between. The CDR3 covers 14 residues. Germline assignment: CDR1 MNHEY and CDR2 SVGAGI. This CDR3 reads CASSYGGRGQPQHF. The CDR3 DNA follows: TGTGCCAGCAGTTACGGGGGCAGGGGACAGCCCCAGCATTTT.

Written as DNA, the CDR3 is TGTGCCAGCAGCTTAGAGCAGGGTCCGATGGAGACCCAGTACTTC. Translation gives CASSLEQGPMETQYF. J is TRBJ2-5 and V is TRBV7-2, with D possibly TRBD1 on 5 matching bases. V was pared by 1 base and J by 5 bases, with 14 bases between. CDR1 SGHTA and CDR2 FQGNSA come from the germline V gene. CDR3 length equals 15 residues.

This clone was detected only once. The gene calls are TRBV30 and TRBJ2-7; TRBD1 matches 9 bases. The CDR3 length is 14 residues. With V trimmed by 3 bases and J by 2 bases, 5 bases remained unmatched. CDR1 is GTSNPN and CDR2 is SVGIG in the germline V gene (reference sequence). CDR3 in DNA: TGTGCCTGGAGGGGGACAGGGAAGGCCTACGAGCAGTACTTC. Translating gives CAWRGTGKAYEQYF.

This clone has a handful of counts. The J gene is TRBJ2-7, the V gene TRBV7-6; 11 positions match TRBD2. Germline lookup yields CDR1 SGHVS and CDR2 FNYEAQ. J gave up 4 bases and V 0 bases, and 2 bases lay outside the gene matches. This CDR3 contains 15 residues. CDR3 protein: CASSLASGRGYEQYF. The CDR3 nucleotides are TGTGCCAGCAGCTTAGCTAGCGGGAGGGGGTACGAGCAGTACTTC.